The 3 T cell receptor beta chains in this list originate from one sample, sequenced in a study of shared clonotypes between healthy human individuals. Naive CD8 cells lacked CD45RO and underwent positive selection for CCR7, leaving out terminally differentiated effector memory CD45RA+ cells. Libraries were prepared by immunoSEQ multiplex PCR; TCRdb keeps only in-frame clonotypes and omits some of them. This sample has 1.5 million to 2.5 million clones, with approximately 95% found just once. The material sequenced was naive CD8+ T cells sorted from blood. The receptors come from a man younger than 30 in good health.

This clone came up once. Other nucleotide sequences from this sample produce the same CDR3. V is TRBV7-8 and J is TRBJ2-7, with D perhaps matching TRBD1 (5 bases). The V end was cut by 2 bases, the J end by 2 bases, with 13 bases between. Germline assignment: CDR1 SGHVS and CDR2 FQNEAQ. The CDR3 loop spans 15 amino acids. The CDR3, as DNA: TGTGCCAGCAGCTTATCTGGGTCAGGGCCCTACGAGCAGTACTTC. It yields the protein CASSLSGSGPYEQYF.

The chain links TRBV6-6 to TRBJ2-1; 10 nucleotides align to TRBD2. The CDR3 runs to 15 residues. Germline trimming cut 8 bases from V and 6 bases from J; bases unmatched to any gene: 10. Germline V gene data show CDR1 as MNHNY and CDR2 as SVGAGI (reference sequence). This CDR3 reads CASERTSGLGNEQFF. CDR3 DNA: TGTGCCAGCGAGAGGACTAGCGGTTTAGGCAATGAGCAGTTCTTC.

The CDR3 is CASSYGEVVGNYGYTF. DNA for the CDR3: TGTGCCAGCAGTTATGGGGAGGTTGTAGGGAACTATGGCTACACCTTC. The genes are TRBV6-5 and TRBJ1-2; unclear D gene. With 3 bases removed from V and 2 bases from J, the gap between germline ends came to 16 bases. The length of the CDR3 is 16 residues. Germline V lookup: CDR1 MNHEY, CDR2 SVGAGI.